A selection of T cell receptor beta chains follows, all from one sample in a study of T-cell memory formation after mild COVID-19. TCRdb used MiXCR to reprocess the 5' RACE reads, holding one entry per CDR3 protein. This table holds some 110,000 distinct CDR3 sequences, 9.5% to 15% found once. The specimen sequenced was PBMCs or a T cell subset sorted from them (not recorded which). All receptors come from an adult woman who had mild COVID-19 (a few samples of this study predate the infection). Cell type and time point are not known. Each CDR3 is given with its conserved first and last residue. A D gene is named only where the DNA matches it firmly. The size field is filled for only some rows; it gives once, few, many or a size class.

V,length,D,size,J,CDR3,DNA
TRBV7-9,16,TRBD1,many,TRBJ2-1,CASSFLQGAVYNEQFF,TGTGCCAGCAGCTTCCTCCAGGGGGCAGTCTACAATGAGCAGTTCTTC
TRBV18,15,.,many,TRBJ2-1,CASGTEGAMWDEQFF,TGTGCCAGCGGGACGGAAGGGGCGATGTGGGATGAGCAGTTCTTC
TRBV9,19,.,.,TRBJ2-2,CASSVSLTGTLSNTGELFF,TGTGCCAGCAGCGTTTCTCTGACAGGGACTCTATCGAACACCGGGGAGCTGTTTTTT
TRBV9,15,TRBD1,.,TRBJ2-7,CASSVGDRASYEQYF,TGTGCCAGCAGCGTAGGAGACAGGGCCTCCTACGAGCAGTACTTC
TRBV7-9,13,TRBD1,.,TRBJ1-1,CASTEGQHTEAFF,TGTGCCAGCACCGAGGGACAGCACACTGAAGCTTTCTTT
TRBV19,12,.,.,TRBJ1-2,CASRPRGHGYTF,TGTGCCAGTAGGCCCAGGGGCCATGGCTACACCTTC
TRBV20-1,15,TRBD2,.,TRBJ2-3,CSASAPGLVTDTQYF,TGCAGTGCTAGCGCACCGGGACTAGTGACAGATACGCAGTATTTT
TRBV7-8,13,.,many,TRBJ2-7,CASIEVGGHEQYF,TGTGCCTCCATTGAGGTGGGCGGCCACGAGCAGTACTTC
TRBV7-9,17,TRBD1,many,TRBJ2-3,CASSPRDSLGGTDTQYF,TGTGCCAGCAGCCCTCGGGACAGCCTTGGGGGCACAGATACGCAGTATTTT
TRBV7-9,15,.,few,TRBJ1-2,CASSLVGQGSGGYTF,TGTGCCAGCAGCTTAGTAGGCCAGGGATCGGGAGGCTACACCTTC
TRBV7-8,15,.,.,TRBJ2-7,CASSLMDQQSYEQYF,TGTGCCAGCAGCTTAATGGACCAACAATCCTACGAGCAGTACTTC
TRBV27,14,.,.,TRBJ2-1,CASGGDPLYNEQFF,TGTGCCAGCGGCGGGGACCCGCTCTACAATGAGCAGTTCTTC
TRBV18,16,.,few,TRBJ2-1,CASSPPEGRHYNEQFF,TGTGCCAGCTCACCACCGGAAGGGAGACACTACAATGAGCAGTTCTTC
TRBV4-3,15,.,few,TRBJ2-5,CASSQDRSGWETQYF,TGCGCCAGCAGCCAAGATCGCAGCGGGTGGGAGACCCAGTACTTC
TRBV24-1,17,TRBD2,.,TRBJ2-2,CATSDLYPSGGPGELFF,TGTGCCACCAGTGATTTGTATCCTAGCGGGGGGCCCGGGGAGCTGTTTTTT
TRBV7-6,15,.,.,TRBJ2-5,CASSLPSGNQETQYF,TGTGCCAGCAGCCTCCCCTCCGGGAATCAAGAGACCCAGTACTTC
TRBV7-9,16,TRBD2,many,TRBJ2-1,CASSPRLAGGYNEQFF,TGTGCCAGCAGCCCGCGGCTAGCGGGGGGTTACAATGAGCAGTTCTTC
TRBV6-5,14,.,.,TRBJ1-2,CASSLRTADYGYTF,TGTGCCAGCAGTTTACGGACGGCGGACTATGGCTACACCTTC
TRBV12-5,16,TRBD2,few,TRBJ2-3,CASGLIPSGSPDTQYF,TGTGCTAGTGGTTTGATCCCTAGCGGGAGCCCAGATACGCAGTATTTT
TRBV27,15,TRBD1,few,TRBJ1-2,CASSSWGTGVEGYTF,TGTGCCAGCAGTTCCTGGGGGACAGGGGTGGAGGGCTACACCTTC
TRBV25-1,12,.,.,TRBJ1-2,CASSSGPPGYTF,TGTGCCAGCAGTTCAGGGCCCCCTGGCTACACCTTC
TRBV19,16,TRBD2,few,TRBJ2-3,CASSIRAGRDTDTQYF,TGTGCCAGTAGTATAAGGGCAGGGAGGGACACAGATACGCAGTATTTT
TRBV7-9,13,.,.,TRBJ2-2,CASSLPWAVELFF,TGTGCCAGCAGCCTCCCGTGGGCCGTGGAGCTGTTTTTT
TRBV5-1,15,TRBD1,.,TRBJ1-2,CASSPLQGGEYGYTF,TGCGCCAGCAGCCCCCTCCAGGGGGGGGAGTATGGCTACACCTTC
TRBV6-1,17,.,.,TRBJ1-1,CASSADRGQILNTEAFF,TGTGCCAGCAGTGCCGACCGGGGACAAATCCTGAACACTGAAGCTTTCTTT
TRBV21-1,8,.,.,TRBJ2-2,CASIPLFF,TGTGCCAGCATCCCTCTGTTTTTT
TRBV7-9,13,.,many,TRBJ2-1,CASSFQGWNEQFF,TGTGCCAGCAGCTTTCAGGGATGGAATGAGCAGTTCTTC
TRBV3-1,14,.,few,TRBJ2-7,CASSQEVGTDEQYF,TGTGCCAGCAGCCAAGAGGTGGGAACGGACGAGCAGTACTTC
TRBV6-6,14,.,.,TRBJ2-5,CASSTGQYQETQYF,TGTGCCAGCAGTACTGGACAGTACCAAGAGACCCAGTACTTC
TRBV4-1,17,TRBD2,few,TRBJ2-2,CASSQDGLGLSFGELFF,TGCGCCAGCAGCCAAGATGGACTAGGTCTTAGTTTTGGGGAGCTGTTTTTT
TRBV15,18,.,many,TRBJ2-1,CATSTPKGTLQVYNEQFF,TGTGCCACCAGCACCCCCAAGGGGACGTTGCAGGTCTACAATGAGCAGTTCTTC
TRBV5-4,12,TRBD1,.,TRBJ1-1,CASTTQGTEAFF,TGTGCCAGCACCACACAGGGGACTGAAGCTTTCTTT
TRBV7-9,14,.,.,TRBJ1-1,CASSLRSGYTEAFF,TGTGCCAGCAGCTTAAGGTCAGGGTACACTGAAGCTTTCTTT
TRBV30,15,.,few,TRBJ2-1,CAWSQDHNPYNEQFF,TGTGCCTGGAGTCAGGACCATAATCCCTACAATGAGCAGTTCTTC
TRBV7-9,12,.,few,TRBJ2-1,CASSSLAYEQFF,TGTGCCAGCAGCTCACTAGCCTATGAGCAGTTCTTC
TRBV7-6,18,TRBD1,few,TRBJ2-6,CASSYSGTGISGANVLTF,TGTGCCAGCAGCTATTCCGGGACAGGGATATCTGGGGCCAACGTCCTGACTTTC
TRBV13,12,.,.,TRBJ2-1,CASSSIYNEQFF,TGTGCCAGCAGCTCCATCTACAATGAGCAGTTCTTC
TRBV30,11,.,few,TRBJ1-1,CAWSDLDGAFF,TGTGCCTGGAGTGATCTGGATGGAGCTTTCTTT
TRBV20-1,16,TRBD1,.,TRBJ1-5,CSANDRGRPYNQPQHF,TGCAGTGCTAATGACAGGGGGAGGCCCTACAATCAGCCCCAGCATTTT
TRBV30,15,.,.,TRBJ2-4,CAWSPGSLAKNIQYF,TGTGCCTGGAGCCCAGGGAGTCTAGCCAAAAACATTCAGTACTTC
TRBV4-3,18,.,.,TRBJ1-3,CASSQGRRRRHSGNTIYF,TGCGCCAGCAGCCAAGGTAGACGGAGACGGCACTCTGGAAACACCATATATTTT
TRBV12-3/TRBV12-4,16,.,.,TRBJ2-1,CASSFLAVPYTGEQFF,TGTGCCAGCAGTTTTCTGGCGGTACCCTACACAGGGGAGCAGTTCTTC
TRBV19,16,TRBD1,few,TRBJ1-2,CASSSLMDRGLYGYTF,TGTGCCAGTAGTAGCCTAATGGACAGGGGGCTCTATGGCTACACCTTC
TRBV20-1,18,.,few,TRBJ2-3,CSARVLRHGEDPTDTQYF,TGCAGTGCTAGAGTACTCCGACATGGGGAGGATCCCACAGATACGCAGTATTTT
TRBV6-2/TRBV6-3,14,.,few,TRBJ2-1,CASSRVRGINEQFF,TGTGCCAGCAGTCGGGTCCGGGGGATCAATGAGCAGTTCTTC
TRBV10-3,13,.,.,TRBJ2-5,CAISESGGETQYF,TGTGCCATCAGTGAGTCGGGGGGAGAGACCCAGTACTTC
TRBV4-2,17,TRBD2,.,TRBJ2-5,CASSQEGTSVSGETQYF,TGTGCCAGCAGCCAAGAGGGGACTAGCGTGAGTGGAGAGACCCAGTACTTC
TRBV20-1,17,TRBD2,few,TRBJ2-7,CSASDSGLAGESYEQYF,TGCAGTGCTAGCGATTCGGGACTAGCGGGAGAGTCCTACGAGCAGTACTTC